This TCR beta chain comes out of a study of CD8+ T cells in alopecia areata. Study details: Among treated patients, oral tofacitinib was administered at 5 to 10 mg twice daily. Treatment ran 6 to 18 months, with 6 months of follow-up afterward.

A single count supports this clone. The antigen is not known. Trimming pared 4 bases from V and 8 bases from J, leaving 17 bases between. Germline CDR1 reads MNHEY; CDR2 reads SVGAGI. CDR3 length: 14 residues. Sequencing templates came from extracted RNA that was reverse transcribed into cDNA. Measured with immunoSEQ multiplex PCR; TCRdb has only the in-frame clones, and not every one. The sample records around 190,000 clones, roughly three fifths being singletons. Findings and caveats of the study: Administration of tofacitinib significantly diminished scalp clonality and expanded CD8+ clones within the top 100.

Noted treatment: oral pan-JAK inhibitor, 5-10 mg twice daily. This rearrangement joins TRBV6-5 to TRBJ1-2, with D possibly being TRBD1 (5 bases). Sequencing used CD4+ T cells sorted from blood, obtained at week 4, from a patient treated with tofacitinib. The receptor was isolated from a human donor with alopecia areata. In DNA form, the CDR3 reads TGTGCCAGCAGTTCCGTGTTCGGCAGGGAGGGCTACACCTTC. It specifies CASSSVFGREGYTF.